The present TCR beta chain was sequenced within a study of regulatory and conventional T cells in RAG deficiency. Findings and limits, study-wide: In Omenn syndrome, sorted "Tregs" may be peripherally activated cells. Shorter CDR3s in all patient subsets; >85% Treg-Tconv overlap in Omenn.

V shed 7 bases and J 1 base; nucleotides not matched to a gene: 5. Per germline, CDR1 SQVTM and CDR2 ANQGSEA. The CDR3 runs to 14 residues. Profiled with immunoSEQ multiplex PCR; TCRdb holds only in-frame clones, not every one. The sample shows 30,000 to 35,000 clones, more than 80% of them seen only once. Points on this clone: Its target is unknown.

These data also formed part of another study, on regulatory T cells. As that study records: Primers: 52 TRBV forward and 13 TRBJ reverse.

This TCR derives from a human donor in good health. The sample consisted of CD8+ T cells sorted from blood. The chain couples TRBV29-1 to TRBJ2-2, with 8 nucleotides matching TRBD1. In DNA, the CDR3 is TGCAGCGCTCCGACAGGGGAGAACACCGGGGAGCTGTTTTTT. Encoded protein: CSAPTGENTGELFF.